The 27 T cell receptor beta chains in this list originate from one sample, sequenced in a study of blood T cell repertoires in COVID-19. The assay was immunoSEQ multiplex PCR, and TCRdb's table has in-frame clones only and misses some. The sample holds approximately 120,000 clones, around 82% seen once. Sequenced sample: peripheral blood. Receptor source: a man aged 25 to 40 with COVID-19, enrolled during active disease.

This chain uses TRBV7-9 with TRBJ1-3; TRBD1 matches 7 bases. The CDR3 covers 16 residues. CDR1 SEHNR and CDR2 FQNEAQ come from the germline V gene (reference sequence). Germline trimming cut 2 bases from V and 4 bases from J; bases unmatched to any gene: 8. The CDR3 DNA reads as TGTGCCAGCAGCTTAAACAGGGGAGTATCAGGAAACACCATATATTTT. It specifies CASSLNRGVSGNTIYF.

This clone was seen once. The rearrangement uses TRBV3-1 (or the pseudogene TRBV3-2) and TRBJ1-1; maybe TRBD1 (6 bases). Trimming stripped 0 bases from V and 3 bases from J, with 11 bases between. The germline gives CDR1 LGHDT, CDR2 YNNKEL (reference sequence). The CDR3 length is 15 residues. The CDR3 region is CASSQDIWGHTEAFF. The CDR3 DNA is TGTGCCAGCAGCCAAGATATATGGGGGCACACTGAAGCTTTCTTT.

The chain combines TRBV3-1 (or the pseudogene TRBV3-2) with TRBJ2-3; TRBD2 is a possible D gene (5 bases). Trimming shortened V by 7 bases and J by 2 bases, and 16 bases separated the two germline ends. The CDR3 is made up of 15 amino acids. Germline loops: CDR1 LGHDT, CDR2 YNNKEL (reference sequence). As DNA, the CDR3 is TGTGCCAGCAACCGCCCCAGCGGCCTCACAGATACGCAGTATTTT. Translation gives CASNRPSGLTDTQYF.

This clone was seen a single time. The chain carries TRBV6-5 and TRBJ2-1; 7 bases agree with TRBD2. Germline V gene lookup returns CDR1 MNHEY and CDR2 SVGAGI. The CDR3 runs 12 residues. The V segment lost 10 bases and the J segment 6 bases; nucleotides outside the gene matches: 6. CDR3 nucleotides: TGTGCCACCCGGTGGGGGGGCAATGAGCAGTTCTTC. It codes for CATRWGGNEQFF.

This clone was detected only once. Other nucleotide sequences in the sample specify the same CDR3. This sequence joins TRBV27 and TRBJ1-5; D might be TRBD1 (6 bases). Trimming stripped 0 bases from V and 7 bases from J, with 10 bases between. The CDR3 loop spans 14 amino acids. The V gene's germline CDR1 is MNHEY and CDR2 SMNVEV (reference sequence). Here the CDR3 reads CASSLSGGGQPQHF. CDR3 in DNA: TGTGCCAGCAGTTTATCAGGGGGGGGCCAGCCCCAGCATTTT.

The chain recombines TRBV27 with TRBJ1-1; no reliable D call. V dropped 3 bases and J dropped 0 bases, with 5 bases sitting between them. CDR1 is MNHEY, CDR2 SMNVEV, per germline (reference sequence). This CDR3 is 13 amino acids long. The DNA for the CDR3 is TGTGCCAGCAGTTTTCGAGTGAACACTGAAGCTTTCTTT. Translated, it gives CASSFRVNTEAFF.

The V call is TRBV4-1, the J call TRBJ2-6; D is possibly TRBD2 (5 bases). Trimming pared 4 bases from V and 0 bases from J, leaving 13 bases between. The CDR3 consists of 17 residues. CDR1 and CDR2 (germline): MGHRA, YSYEKL. The CDR3: CASSPRVSLSGANVLTF. CDR3 nucleotide sequence: TGCGCCAGCAGCCCGCGGGTCAGTCTCTCTGGGGCCAACGTCCTGACTTTC.

This chain connects TRBV7-2 to TRBJ2-2, with D perhaps matching TRBD1 (6 bases). Germline loops: CDR1 SGHTA, CDR2 FQGNSA. The V end was cut by 5 bases, the J end by 2 bases, with 15 bases between. The CDR3 runs to 16 residues. The CDR3 here is CASSPGVGLNTGELFF. The CDR3 nucleotides read TGTGCCAGCAGCCCAGGGGTCGGTCTAAACACCGGGGAGCTGTTTTTT.

The chain is built from TRBV19 and TRBJ1-4; TRBD1 matches at 7 bases. The CDR3 runs to 14 residues. With 5 bases clipped from V and 3 bases from J, the junction kept 3 bases outside the gene matches. From germline, CDR1 is LNHDA and CDR2 SQIVND (reference sequence). The CDR3 loop is CASSPGQPNEKLFF. The DNA for the CDR3 is TGTGCCAGTAGTCCGGGACAGCCTAATGAAAAACTGTTTTTT.

The CDR3 DNA reads TGTGCCAGTGAGCAGGGGGCTGGCTACACCTTC. Protein sequence: CASEQGAGYTF. This sequence joins TRBV19 and TRBJ1-2; 8 nucleotides align to TRBD1. V lost 8 bases to trimming and J lost 7 bases; unmatched junction nucleotides: 3. The CDR3 length is 11 residues. Germline V lookup: CDR1 LNHDA, CDR2 SQIVND (reference sequence).

V is TRBV30 and J is TRBJ1-4; 9 bases are shared with TRBD1. This CDR3 has 14 amino acids. V shed 0 bases, J shed 6 bases, and the junction held 2 bases outside the gene matches. Germline CDR1 GTSNPN, CDR2 SVGIG (reference sequence). The chain's CDR3 is CAWSVQGADEKLFF. CDR3 DNA: TGTGCCTGGAGTGTACAGGGGGCCGATGAAAAACTGTTTTTT.

The chain couples TRBV19 to TRBJ2-5; D is perhaps TRBD1 (7 bases). The CDR3 runs 13 residues. V gave up 6 bases and J gave up 3 bases, with 11 bases separating them. Germline lookup yields CDR1 LNHDA and CDR2 SQIVND (reference sequence). CDR3: CASRGGQKETQYF. As DNA, the CDR3 is TGTGCCAGTAGGGGGGGACAGAAAGAGACCCAGTACTTC.

The V and J genes are TRBV19 and TRBJ2-1, with 13 positions matching TRBD2. In germline, CDR1 is LNHDA, CDR2 SQIVND (reference sequence). The CDR3 runs 17 residues. With V trimmed by 4 bases and J by 0 bases, 3 bases remained unmatched. The CDR3 loop reads CASSTRTSGSSYNEQFF. Here the CDR3 DNA reads TGTGCCAGTAGTACCCGGACTAGCGGGAGCTCCTACAATGAGCAGTTCTTC.

This clone was seen once. The chain recombines TRBV24-1 with TRBJ2-1; weak D call: TRBD2 (7 bases). The germline gives CDR1 KGHDR, CDR2 SFDVKD. The CDR3 has 13 residues. Trimming shortened V by 5 bases and J by 9 bases, and 13 bases separated the two germline ends. The CDR3 DNA reads as TGTGCCACCAGTGGTCTGGCGGGGGCTGAGCAGTTCTTC. It yields the protein CATSGLAGAEQFF.

This clone was seen only once. The chain combines TRBV11-2 with TRBJ2-7; D uncertain. Germline assignment: CDR1 SGHAT and CDR2 FQNNGV. V gave up 6 bases and J gave up 6 bases, with 15 bases separating them. This CDR3 has 13 amino acids. The CDR3 bases are TGTGCCAGCAGTAAACTCCTAGGTTTCGAGCAGTACTTC. As protein: CASSKLLGFEQYF.

This chain links TRBV19 with TRBJ1-2; maybe TRBD1 (5 bases). Trimming took off 10 bases at V and 4 bases at J, with 10 bases between the two ends. CDR3 length: 11 amino acids. Looked up from germline, CDR1 is LNHDA and CDR2 is SQIVND (reference sequence). CDR3 residues: CAIATVYGYTF. In nucleotides, the CDR3 is TGTGCCATCGCGACAGTCTATGGCTACACCTTC.

This clone was counted between two and nine times. The chain carries TRBV6-1 and TRBJ2-7, with D tentatively TRBD2 (5 bases). This CDR3 is 16 amino acids long. Between the trimmed V and J ends, which lost 1 base and 2 bases, there was a span of 15 bases. Per the germline V gene, CDR1 is MNHNS and CDR2 is SASEGT. Here the CDR3 reads CASSEVEGILTYEQYF. Written as DNA, the CDR3 is TGTGCCAGCAGTGAAGTAGAGGGTATCCTCACCTACGAGCAGTACTTC.

The rearrangement joins TRBV14 to TRBJ1-6; 8 positions match TRBD1. Germline V CDR1 and CDR2: SGHDN, FVKESK. The CDR3 runs to 16 residues. Trimming at V came to 4 bases and at J to 7 bases, leaving 9 bases not matched to a gene. The CDR3 loop is CASSRRTGSVNSPLHF. The CDR3 DNA reads TGTGCCAGCAGCCGCCGGACAGGGAGCGTAAATTCACCCCTCCACTTT.

This clone was counted only a few times. This chain connects TRBV3-1 (or the pseudogene TRBV3-2) to TRBJ1-2; the match to TRBD1 covers 7 bases. Germline CDR1 LGHDT, CDR2 YNNKEL (reference sequence). J was trimmed by 4 bases and V by 2 bases; bases with no gene match: 1. The CDR3 is made up of 13 amino acids. This chain's CDR3 is CASSQQGVYGYTF. CDR3 bases: TGTGCCAGCAGCCAACAGGGGGTCTATGGCTACACCTTC.

This chain uses TRBV20-1 with TRBJ2-3; 7 nucleotides match TRBD2. CDR3 length: 14 residues. V was pared by 3 bases and J by 2 bases, with 5 bases of the junction left unmatched. Germline loops: CDR1 DFQATT, CDR2 SNEGSKA (reference sequence). CDR3 residues: CSASAGAHTDTQYF. DNA for the CDR3: TGCAGTGCTAGTGCGGGAGCCCACACAGATACGCAGTATTTT.

The V gene is TRBV3-1 (or the pseudogene TRBV3-2), the J gene TRBJ2-7; 8 bases align to TRBD1. The CDR3 sequence is 15 residues long. Germline CDR1 is LGHDT and CDR2 is YNNKEL (reference sequence). The trim removed 4 bases at V and 2 bases at J, leaving 7 bases unmatched. The CDR3 DNA sequence: TGTGCCAGCAGCCTAGGACAGGGATGGACCTACGAGCAGTACTTC. This gives the protein CASSLGQGWTYEQYF.

The genes are TRBV6-6 and TRBJ2-3, with 8 bases fitting TRBD1. The CDR3 is 14 amino acids. From germline, CDR1 is MNHNY and CDR2 SVGAGI (reference sequence). Trimming removed 6 bases from V and 3 bases from J; junction bases left unmatched: 5. CDR3 region: CASRRTGRTDTQYF. CDR3 sequence (DNA): TGTGCCAGCAGAAGGACAGGGAGGACAGATACGCAGTATTTT.

This rearrangement joins TRBV5-4 to TRBJ2-5; 10 positions agree with TRBD2. Germline V CDR1 and CDR2: SGHNT, YYREEE (reference sequence). The ends lost 4 bases at V and 3 bases at J; junction bases unmatched: 3. The CDR3 covers 14 residues. The CDR3 sequence: CASSPTSGKETQYF. For the CDR3, the DNA is TGTGCCAGCAGCCCCACTAGCGGGAAAGAGACCCAGTACTTC.

The chain couples TRBV19 to TRBJ1-1, with TRBD1 matching over 7 bases. The germline V gene has CDR1 LNHDA and CDR2 SQIVND (reference sequence). The CDR3 contains 16 residues. V lost 6 bases and J lost 3; bases outside the gene matches: 13. The CDR3: CASRSPGTAGYTEAFF. The CDR3 region has the DNA TGTGCCAGTAGAAGCCCCGGGACAGCAGGGTACACTGAAGCTTTCTTT.

The chain couples TRBV27 to TRBJ2-3, with D possibly TRBD2 on 6 matching bases. The CDR3 covers 14 residues. Trimming pared 2 bases from V and 7 bases from J, leaving 13 bases between. The germline V gene has CDR1 MNHEY and CDR2 SMNVEV (reference sequence). The CDR3 sequence is CASSLSSLANTQYF. In DNA form, the CDR3 reads TGTGCCAGCAGTTTAAGTTCTCTAGCGAATACGCAGTATTTT.

CDR3 sequence: CAQSRDRAHSYEQYF. The DNA of the CDR3 is TGCGCTCAGAGCAGGGACAGGGCTCACTCCTACGAGCAGTACTTC. The chain has TRBV4-3 and TRBJ2-7, with 9 nucleotides matching TRBD1. The CDR3 length is 15 residues. Germline assignment: CDR1 LGHNA and CDR2 YSLEER.

CDR3: CAISDPGLAGEGRETQYF. DNA of the CDR3: TGTGCCATCAGTGACCCGGGACTAGCGGGAGAGGGCAGGGAGACCCAGTACTTC. The chain uses TRBV10-3 and TRBJ2-5, with 14 bases lining up with TRBD2. With 3 bases clipped from V and 5 bases from J, the junction kept 11 bases outside the gene matches. CDR1 and CDR2 (germline): ENHRY, SYGVKD. The CDR3 contains 18 residues.